The 26 T cell receptor beta chains in this list originate from one sample, sequenced in a study of shared clonotypes between healthy human individuals. The data were produced by immunoSEQ multiplex PCR, yet TCRdb's version contains in-frame clones alone and is incomplete. The sample shows approximately 2.1 million clones, approximately 95% of them seen only once. Input material: naive CD4+ T cells from PBMCs. As to subset: CD45RA+ positively selected. Source of these receptors: a man aged 18 to 35 in good health. Some clones in this sample may be carry-over from other donors' samples.

V usage is TRBV4-1 and J usage is TRBJ2-1; D might be TRBD2 (6 bases). The CDR3 length is 15 residues. The germline V gene has CDR1 MGHRA and CDR2 YSYEKL. Trimming pared 5 bases from V and 7 bases from J, leaving 18 bases between. CDR3 sequence: CASSYPFGGVNEQFF. The CDR3 nucleotides read TGCGCCAGCAGCTACCCGTTCGGCGGGGTTAATGAGCAGTTCTTC.

Notes on this clone: Other nucleotide sequences in the sample specify the same CDR3. As DNA, the CDR3 is TGTGCCAGCAGCTTACGGAGCGGAGAGACCCAGTACTTC. Translating it yields CASSLRSGETQYF. The chain employs TRBV7-2 and TRBJ2-5, with a tentative D call TRBD2 (5 bases). V dropped 2 bases and J dropped 4 bases, with 8 bases sitting between them. This CDR3 is 13 amino acids long. Germline loops: CDR1 SGHTA, CDR2 FQGNSA.

The CDR3 protein is CASRLAGGPQETQYF. DNA of the CDR3: TGTGCCAGCAGACTAGCGGGAGGGCCGCAAGAGACCCAGTACTTC. The chain has TRBV7-9 and TRBJ2-5; 13 bases align to TRBD2. J was trimmed by 2 bases and V by 6 bases; bases with no gene match: 3. Germline V gene data show CDR1 as SEHNR and CDR2 as FQNEAQ (reference sequence). The CDR3 runs to 15 residues.

The chain links TRBV9 to TRBJ2-2, with a possible D match to TRBD2 (6 bases). Germline V gene lookup returns CDR1 SGDLS and CDR2 YYNGEE. The CDR3 extends over 14 amino acids. V was trimmed by 0 bases and J by 8 bases, leaving 11 bases between them. CDR3 amino acids: CASSVVGAGGELFF. CDR3 coding DNA: TGTGCCAGCAGCGTAGTCGGGGCGGGAGGGGAGCTGTTTTTT.

The chain is built from TRBV6-1 and TRBJ2-3; 7 positions agree with TRBD2. With V trimmed by 5 bases and J by 2 bases, 7 bases remained unmatched. The CDR3 extends over 15 amino acids. Germline CDR1 is MNHNS and CDR2 is SASEGT. In DNA, the CDR3 is TGTGCCAGCAGTCTCCGGGACTATACCACAGATACGCAGTATTTT. This gives the protein CASSLRDYTTDTQYF.

The CDR3 DNA reads as TGTGCCTTGGGACAGGTCGACACCGGGGAGCTGTTTTTT. Its translation: CALGQVDTGELFF. The chain joins TRBV30 to TRBJ2-2; 8 bases fit TRBD1. Germline V gene lookup returns CDR1 GTSNPN and CDR2 SVGIG (reference sequence). Trimming at V came to 7 bases and at J to 3 bases, leaving 4 bases not matched to a gene. The CDR3 covers 13 residues. Full variable domain (rest looked up from reference TRBV30 and TRBJ2-2): SQTIHQWPATLVQPVGSPLSLECTVEGTSNPNLYWYRQAAGRGLQLLFYSVGIGQISSEVPQNLSASRPQDRQFILSSKKLLLSDSGFYLCALGQVDTGELFFGEGSRLTVL.

This chain links TRBV5-6 with TRBJ2-5; 7 bases are shared with TRBD2. The germline gives CDR1 SGHDT, CDR2 YYEEEE. The ends lost 1 base at V and 7 bases at J; junction bases unmatched: 10. CDR3 length: 15 amino acids. The chain's CDR3 is CASSLRAGGLGTQYF. The DNA of the CDR3 is TGTGCCAGCAGCTTGCGCGCCGGGGGGTTGGGGACCCAGTACTTC.

The CDR3 nucleotides read TGCGCCAGCAGCCAAAAACCGACTAGGAGGACCCCGAGCTCCTACAATGAGCAGTTCTTC. Protein sequence: CASSQKPTRRTPSSYNEQFF. The chain employs TRBV4-3 and TRBJ2-1, with TRBD2 as a possible D gene (6 bases). The germline V gene has CDR1 LGHNA and CDR2 YSLEER. The length of the CDR3 is 20 residues. Trimming removed 2 bases at V and 0 bases at J, with 23 bases between.

This clone was seen just once. The chain uses TRBV30 and TRBJ2-2, with D unresolved. This CDR3 has 16 residues. Germline lookup yields CDR1 GTSNPN and CDR2 SVGIG (reference sequence). Trimming removed 4 bases from V and 0 bases from J, with 15 bases in between. The CDR3 region has the DNA TGTGCCTGGACAAGATTGGCACCACCGAACACCGGGGAGCTGTTTTTT. Translation: CAWTRLAPPNTGELFF.

V usage is TRBV29-1 and J usage is TRBJ1-1, with D maybe TRBD1 (5 bases). The V end lost 4 bases, the J end lost 3 bases, and 15 bases lay between the germline ends. The germline CDR1 and CDR2 sequences are SQVTM and ANQGSEA. The CDR3 runs 14 residues. CDR3 region: CSVVWAGVDTEAFF. Here the CDR3 DNA reads TGCAGCGTTGTTTGGGCGGGGGTGGACACTGAAGCTTTCTTT.

This clone was found once. The rearrangement links TRBV5-1 to TRBJ2-3, with unresolved D. CDR3 length: 14 amino acids. Germline loops: CDR1 SGHRS, CDR2 YFSETQ. V lost 5 bases and J 3 bases, leaving 13 bases between the germline ends. The CDR3 reads CASSPVVGTDTQYF. CDR3 bases: TGCGCCAGCAGTCCAGTGGTTGGGACAGATACGCAGTATTTT.

This clone was counted once. The V call is TRBV5-4, the J call TRBJ2-5; D is uncertain. This CDR3 region has 16 residues. CDR1 is SGHNT, CDR2 YYREEE, per germline (reference sequence). The V gene lost 0 bases and the J gene lost 0 bases, with 12 bases spanning the gap. The CDR3 spells CASSLVSGGHQETQYF. CDR3 sequence (DNA): TGTGCCAGCAGCTTGGTTTCGGGCGGCCACCAAGAGACCCAGTACTTC.

The chain recombines TRBV7-2 with TRBJ2-1, with D possibly matching TRBD1 (6 bases). The V gene's germline CDR1 is SGHTA and CDR2 FQGNSA. V was cut by 2 bases and J by 3 bases, with 14 bases left in between. This CDR3 has 16 amino acids. The CDR3 sequence is CASSLIGTRGYNEQFF. Written as DNA, the CDR3 is TGTGCCAGCAGCTTAATAGGGACACGGGGCTACAATGAGCAGTTCTTC.

This sequence joins TRBV4-1 and TRBJ2-7; 9 positions agree with TRBD1. This CDR3 contains 16 residues. Germline CDR1 and CDR2: MGHRA and YSYEKL. V trimming: 2 bases; J trimming: 5 bases; junction bases outside the gene matches: 10. CDR3 DNA: TGCGCCAGCAGCCAATCACGCCTTAGGGACAGGGACGAGCAGTACTTC. It codes for CASSQSRLRDRDEQYF.

The V and J genes are TRBV7-2 and TRBJ2-7; D uncertain. The CDR3 length is 15 residues. CDR1 SGHTA and CDR2 FQGNSA come from the germline V gene. The V and J ends lost 1 base and 6 bases respectively, with 16 bases between them. CDR3 loop: CASSLGLGLHSEQYF. CDR3 bases: TGTGCCAGCAGCTTAGGGTTGGGTCTCCATTCCGAGCAGTACTTC.

The chain employs TRBV15 and TRBJ1-3; the D gene is possibly TRBD1 (5 bases). The CDR3 extends over 15 amino acids. Germline CDR1 is LNHNV and CDR2 is YYDKDF (reference sequence). V was cut by 2 bases and J by 0 bases, with 8 bases left in between. The CDR3 is CATSRQGSSGNTIYF. In DNA form, the CDR3 reads TGTGCCACCAGCAGACAGGGAAGCTCTGGAAACACCATATATTTT.

J is TRBJ2-7 and V is TRBV9; D gene ambiguous. Germline V gives CDR1 SGDLS, CDR2 YYNGEE. CDR3 length: 13 residues. V lost 4 bases and J lost 0, with 8 bases in between. CDR3 nucleotide sequence: TGTGCCAGCAGCCCTTCCGGCTCCTACGAGCAGTACTTC. Residues: CASSPSGSYEQYF.

This clone came up once. CDR3 region: CASSPPTGASFYEQYF. Here the CDR3 DNA reads TGTGCCAGCAGCCCCCCCACAGGGGCTTCCTTCTACGAGCAGTACTTC. V usage is TRBV7-9 and J usage is TRBJ2-7; 7 bases agree with TRBD1. The CDR3 extends over 16 amino acids. J lost 3 bases, V lost 5 bases, and 13 bases had no gene match. Per germline, CDR1 SEHNR and CDR2 FQNEAQ (reference sequence).

V gene TRBV18 combines with J gene TRBJ1-1; 7 bases map to TRBD1. The J segment lost 8 bases and the V segment lost 4 bases, leaving 16 bases of the junction unmatched. Looked up from germline, CDR1 is KGHSH and CDR2 is LQKENI. This CDR3 contains 16 residues. CDR3 amino acids: CASSRQGSFTTREAFF. The CDR3 DNA reads as TGTGCCAGCTCACGACAGGGATCTTTTACGACAAGAGAAGCTTTCTTT.

The CDR3 coding sequence is TGTGCCAGCAGCCCACGGGCTACAGGCCCTAATTCACCCCTCCACTTT. This sequence encodes CASSPRATGPNSPLHF. The V and J genes are TRBV27 and TRBJ1-6; TRBD1 is a possible D gene (5 bases). The CDR3 spans 16 residues. V lost 6 bases to trimming and J lost 6 bases, with 18 bases between them. CDR1 is MNHEY and CDR2 is SMNVEV in the germline V gene (reference sequence).

The genes are TRBV7-6 and TRBJ2-6; 8 bases fit TRBD1. V shed 5 bases, J shed 0 bases, and the junction held 6 bases outside the gene matches. The germline CDR1 and CDR2 sequences are SGHVS and FNYEAQ. The CDR3 is 17 residues long. The CDR3 reads CASSPGQGNSGANVLTF. CDR3 bases: TGTGCCAGCAGCCCTGGACAGGGAAACTCTGGGGCCAACGTCCTGACTTTC.

The chain employs TRBV10-3 and TRBJ1-2; 8 bases are a match to TRBD1. V dropped 7 bases and J dropped 6; count of bases not matched to a gene: 13. This CDR3 is built from 15 residues. CDR1 ENHRY and CDR2 SYGVKD come from the germline V gene. The CDR3 region has the DNA TGTGCCATCAATCCAGGGGGCGCGGAACTAAATGGCTACACCTTC. Translated: CAINPGGAELNGYTF.

This clone is a singleton in its sample. The V and J genes are TRBV27 and TRBJ2-1; 7 nucleotides line up with TRBD2. This CDR3 has 17 residues. J was trimmed by 3 bases and V by 3 bases; bases with no gene match: 11. Per germline, CDR1 MNHEY and CDR2 SMNVEV (reference sequence). This chain's CDR3 is CASSFVGLADRYNEQFF. The CDR3, as DNA: TGTGCCAGCAGTTTTGTGGGGCTAGCGGACCGCTACAATGAGCAGTTCTTC.

The chain carries TRBV18 and TRBJ2-5, with TRBD2 as a possible D gene (5 bases). Trimming stripped 2 bases from V and 5 bases from J, with 15 bases between. The CDR3 is made up of 15 amino acids. CDR1 is KGHSH and CDR2 is LQKENI in the germline V gene. For the CDR3, the DNA is TGTGCCAGCTCACCATTTTTAGGTTCGGGGGAGACCCAGTACTTC. The encoded protein is CASSPFLGSGETQYF.

In nucleotides, the CDR3 is TGTGCCAGCAGCGTAGACGTGCGGGGGGCGGAGACCCAGTACTTC. Its protein is CASSVDVRGAETQYF. The chain employs TRBV9 and TRBJ2-5, with 8 positions matching TRBD2. Germline CDR1 reads SGDLS; CDR2 reads YYNGEE. The CDR3 has 15 residues. V lost 0 bases, J lost 5 bases, and 6 bases stayed unmatched.

This clone was seen once. This chain uses TRBV28 with TRBJ1-1; 7 nucleotides align to TRBD1. From germline, CDR1 is MDHEN and CDR2 SYDVKM. The CDR3 has 14 amino acids. V was pared by 7 bases and J by 1 base, with 6 bases of the junction left unmatched. The CDR3 loop reads CASTPGTANTEAFF. The CDR3 DNA reads as TGTGCCAGCACCCCAGGGACAGCGAACACTGAAGCTTTCTTT.